This passage covers 19 T cell receptor beta chains from one sample sequenced in a study of Graves' ophthalmopathy and Graves' hyperthyroidism. RNA served as the template for amplifying TCR beta CDR3 regions. Second-round multiplex PCR came after a first-round RT-PCR that employed HTBI primers. TCRdb fed the multiplex PCR reads into MiXCR, producing one record per CDR3 protein. The sample yields roughly 300,000 distinct CDR3 sequences, 17% seen once. Sequencing was done on a sample of peripheral blood. All receptors come from an adult man with Graves' ophthalmopathy.

This clonotype was seen many times. The chain links TRBV20-1 to TRBJ2-7; 9 positions agree with TRBD2. V was pared by 0 bases and J by 0 bases, with 12 bases of the junction left unmatched. This CDR3 is 18 amino acids long. The germline gives CDR1 DFQATT, CDR2 SNEGSKA (reference sequence). The CDR3 nucleotides read TGCAGTGCTAGAGACAGCGGGAGGTTATCTAGGAGCTCCTACGAGCAGTACTTC. Encoded protein: CSARDSGRLSRSSYEQYF.

This clonotype was seen at least ten times. The V call is TRBV19, the J call TRBJ1-2; D not certain. V was pared by 3 bases and J by 1 base, with 15 bases between. The CDR3 has 16 amino acids. The V gene's germline CDR1 is LNHDA and CDR2 SQIVND (reference sequence). The CDR3 nucleotides read TGTGCCAGTAGTATTACGTCCGTTCGGGGTAACTATGGCTACACCTTC. Residues: CASSITSVRGNYGYTF.

In its sample, this clonotype was seen many times. The chain couples TRBV5-1 to TRBJ1-1, with 7 bases fitting TRBD1. This CDR3 spans 12 amino acids. Germline lookup yields CDR1 SGHRS and CDR2 YFSETQ. V lost 4 bases to trimming and J lost 6 bases; unmatched junction nucleotides: 3. The CDR3: CASSEQGSEAFF. CDR3 coding DNA: TGCGCCAGCAGCGAACAGGGGTCTGAAGCTTTCTTT.

V is TRBV27 and J is TRBJ1-2; 8 bases match TRBD1. The CDR3 is 15 amino acids. Germline-derived CDR1 and CDR2 are MNHEY and SMNVEV (reference sequence). Trimming removed 7 bases from V and 6 bases from J; junction bases left unmatched: 13. CDR3 in DNA: TGTGCCAGCACCCTCTCTGGACAGGGAGTGCATGGCTACACCTTC. Amino acid sequence: CASTLSGQGVHGYTF.

In its sample, this clonotype was seen many times. The J gene is TRBJ2-7, the V gene TRBV5-1; D gene unclear. V lost 0 bases, J lost 3 bases, and 16 bases lay in between. Germline-derived CDR1 and CDR2 are SGHRS and YFSETQ. The CDR3 length is 16 residues. DNA of the CDR3: TGCGCCAGCAGCTTGGAGAACGGACGGCCATTCTACGAGCAGTACTTC. Translating gives CASSLENGRPFYEQYF. The full variable domain, with the rest looked up from reference TRBV5-1 and TRBJ2-7, is KAGVTQTPRYLIKTRGQQVTLSCSPISGHRSVSWYQQTPGQGLQFLFEYFSETQRNKGNFPGRFSGRQFSNSRSEMNVSTLELGDSALYLCASSLENGRPFYEQYFGPGTRLTVT.

This clonotype was counted at least ten times. The V and J genes are TRBV5-1 and TRBJ2-5; D is uncertain. The CDR3 extends over 15 amino acids. CDR1 is SGHRS and CDR2 is YFSETQ in the germline V gene. Trimming took 6 bases from V and 5 from J, leaving 20 bases between them. CDR3 in DNA: TGCGCCAGCACCTACACACCTGGACCGGACGAGACCCAGTACTTC. The encoded protein is CASTYTPGPDETQYF.

About this clonotype itself: One junction end does not reproduce the germline sequence, and a read error may be involved. The V gene is TRBV20-1, the J gene TRBJ1-1, with D perhaps matching TRBD1 (6 bases). CDR3 length equals 14 residues. Germline CDR1 DFQATT, CDR2 SNEGSKA (reference sequence). The CDR3 sequence is CSARVDSRNTEAFF. The CDR3 nucleotides are TGCAGTGCTAGAGTGGACAGCCGGAACACCGAAGCTTTCTTT.

This clonotype was found many times. The gene calls are TRBV12-5 and TRBJ2-5, with no clear D. In germline, CDR1 is LGHNT, CDR2 FRNRAP. V was shortened by 6 bases and J by 2 bases, with 10 bases between the two germline ends. The CDR3 runs to 13 residues. CDR3 coding DNA: TGTGCTAGTGGAGCCGCCGGACAAGAGACCCAGTACTTC. Amino acids: CASGAAGQETQYF.

This clonotype was detected many times. This rearrangement joins TRBV6-2 or TRBV6-3 to TRBJ2-2, with D unclear. CDR3 length: 14 amino acids. Germline V gene data show CDR1 as MNHEY and CDR2 as SVGEGT. V was trimmed by 3 bases and J by 1 base, leaving 6 bases between them. CDR3 nucleotide sequence: TGTGCCAGCAGTTATTTGCAGAACACCGGGGAGCTGTTTTTT. This codes for CASSYLQNTGELFF.

Details on this clonotype: It may be a read error: a sequence one base away is much more abundant. The chain couples TRBV27 to TRBJ2-7; possibly TRBD2 for D (6 bases). CDR1 and CDR2 from the germline V gene are MNHEY and SMNVEV (reference sequence). The CDR3 has 14 amino acids. V lost 4 bases to trimming and J lost 7 bases, with 17 bases between them. CDR3 nucleotides: TGTGCCAGCAGTTCCCGGGTCAGGGCGGGGGAGCAGTACTTC. Translated: CASSSRVRAGEQYF.

This clonotype occurred many times. CDR3 sequence: CAWSFSGVHTEAFF. CDR3 coding DNA: TGTGCCTGGAGTTTCTCGGGGGTCCACACTGAAGCTTTCTTT. The chain uses TRBV30 and TRBJ1-1; perhaps TRBD1 as D (5 bases). V was trimmed by 2 bases and J by 3 bases, leaving 13 bases between them. This CDR3 comprises 14 residues. Per the germline V gene, CDR1 is GTSNPN and CDR2 is SVGIG (reference sequence).

This clonotype was seen many times. The chain carries TRBV5-1 and TRBJ1-1; D may be TRBD1 (6 bases). The CDR3 runs 15 residues. V gave up 4 bases and J gave up 0 bases, with 13 bases separating them. The germline V gene has CDR1 SGHRS and CDR2 YFSETQ. CDR3 region: CASSRQVLMNTEAFF. As DNA, the CDR3 is TGCGCCAGCAGCCGACAGGTACTTATGAACACTGAAGCTTTCTTT.

Ten or more counts support this clonotype. The chain has TRBV27 and TRBJ2-2; TRBD2 aligns across 7 bases. This CDR3 contains 16 residues. With 5 bases clipped from V and 8 bases from J, the junction kept 14 bases outside the gene matches. The germline CDR1 and CDR2 sequences are MNHEY and SMNVEV (reference sequence). CDR3: CASSPPGAGKSGELFF. CDR3 bases: TGTGCCAGCAGTCCCCCCGGAGCGGGAAAGTCTGGGGAGCTGTTTTTT.

This clonotype was counted many times. V and J are TRBV6-1 and TRBJ1-1; TRBD1 matches 10 bases. Germline-derived CDR1 and CDR2 are MNHNS and SASEGT. The J segment lost 11 bases and the V segment lost 5 bases, leaving 5 bases of the junction unmatched. This CDR3 comprises 12 residues. For the CDR3, the DNA is TGTGCCAGCAGTCAGGGACAGGGGTCTGCTTTCTTT. Translated, it gives CASSQGQGSAFF.

This clonotype was detected many times. The gene calls are TRBV12-3 or TRBV12-4 and TRBJ1-5; 7 nucleotides match TRBD1. The V segment lost 8 bases and the J segment 5 bases; nucleotides outside the gene matches: 9. The CDR3 extends over 14 amino acids. The CDR3, as DNA: TGTGCCAGCTGCCTCCGACAGGGAGATCAGCCCCAGCATTTT. Translated: CASCLRQGDQPQHF.

This clonotype was seen repeatedly, ten times or more. This chain connects TRBV20-1 to TRBJ2-5, with 7 bases matching TRBD1. Per the germline V gene, CDR1 is DFQATT and CDR2 is SNEGSKA (reference sequence). V shed 2 bases and J 4 bases; nucleotides not matched to a gene: 4. The CDR3 spans 13 residues. Here the CDR3 reads CSARKGQLETQYF. CDR3 coding DNA: TGCAGTGCTAGAAAGGGACAGTTAGAGACCCAGTACTTC.

Points on this clonotype: Just one base apart from a much larger clone, this may be a read error. CDR3 bases: TGTGCCAGCAGCTTAGGGGATGGCACTGAAGCTTTCTTT. As protein: CASSLGDGTEAFF. The V and J genes are TRBV7-2 and TRBJ1-1; D is undetermined. Germline V CDR1 and CDR2: SGHTA, FQGNSA. V lost 1 base and J 4 bases, leaving 7 bases between the germline ends. The CDR3 is 13 amino acids.

The chain combines TRBV6-2 or TRBV6-3 with TRBJ2-5; TRBD2 is a possible D gene (5 bases). Germline V gene data show CDR1 as MNHEY and CDR2 as SVGEGT. CDR3 size: 14 residues. V was pared by 0 bases and J by 7 bases, with 12 bases between. The CDR3 nucleotides are TGTGCCAGCAGTTACTCGACCCCTGGAGGGACCCAGTACTTC. This codes for CASSYSTPGGTQYF.

This clonotype was counted many times. The J gene is TRBJ1-2, the V gene TRBV19, with D uncertain. Per germline, CDR1 LNHDA and CDR2 SQIVND (reference sequence). The CDR3 loop spans 13 amino acids. V lost 6 bases to trimming and J lost 0 bases, with 8 bases between them. CDR3 sequence: CASRGQPNYGYTF. The CDR3 DNA is TGTGCCAGTAGGGGCCAGCCTAACTATGGCTACACCTTC.